This T cell receptor (beta chain) was sequenced for a study of blood T cell repertoires in COVID-19. The wider study: There were acute and convalescent COVID-19 samples, and they came from the United States, Italy and Spain.

Clones were read by immunoSEQ multiplex PCR, and TCRdb kept only the in-frame ones, dropping some. The sample lists around 70,000 clones, about 82% seen once, with 8.5% to 10% in the top ten. The junction had 8 bases not matched to a gene; V was cut back by 8 bases and J by 0 bases. Germline V CDR1 and CDR2: WNHNN, SYGVQD (reference sequence). The CDR3 sequence is 15 residues long. Sequenced: peripheral blood. The receptor was derived from a human donor in a cohort sampled during active COVID-19. The chain is built from TRBV10-1 and TRBJ2-3, with 7 bases aligning to TRBD2. CDR3: CASHAGDQSTDTQYF. CDR3 DNA: TGCGCCAGCCACGCGGGGGACCAAAGCACAGATACGCAGTATTTT.